A single sample gave rise to the 4 T cell receptor beta chains below, sequenced in a study of shared clonotypes between healthy human individuals. Repertoires were generated with immunoSEQ multiplex PCR, while TCRdb's copy carries only in-frame clones and drops some. The sample carries some 2,000,000 clones, about 94% recorded once. The specimen sequenced was naive CD4+ T cells sorted from blood. The subset here: CD45RA+ positively selected. Source of these receptors: a man aged 18 to 29 in good health.

The genes are TRBV28 and TRBJ2-5; the D is unclear. The CDR3 runs 10 residues. Germline assignment: CDR1 MDHEN and CDR2 SYDVKM. Trimming took off 7 bases at V and 5 bases at J, with 5 bases between the two ends. CDR3 sequence: CASMRETQYF. In nucleotides, the CDR3 is TGTGCCAGCATGAGGGAGACCCAGTACTTC.

The rearrangement links TRBV11-2 to TRBJ2-7; D is unresolved. V was trimmed by 6 bases and J by 5 bases, leaving 14 bases between them. The CDR3 covers 13 residues. Germline CDR1 and CDR2: SGHAT and FQNNGV. The CDR3 DNA is TGTGCCAGCAGGAAAATAGAGTTCCACGAGCAGTACTTC. This sequence encodes CASRKIEFHEQYF.

This clone was seen only a few times. J is TRBJ1-2 and V is TRBV6-1; TRBD1 matches at 9 bases. Germline CDR1 and CDR2: MNHNS and SASEGT. V lost 8 bases and J lost 2; bases outside the gene matches: 9. CDR3 length: 15 residues. CDR3 in amino acids: CASLKSGTGNYGYTF. CDR3 DNA: TGTGCCAGCTTAAAATCCGGGACAGGGAACTATGGCTACACCTTC.

This clone was counted a few times. This chain joins TRBV5-4 and TRBJ1-2; TRBD1 is a possible D gene (5 bases). Per germline, CDR1 SGHNT and CDR2 YYREEE (reference sequence). This CDR3 is 14 amino acids long. V was clipped by 4 bases and J by 6 bases, with 16 bases between them. The chain's CDR3 is CASSDGRTMDGYTF. CDR3 DNA: TGTGCCAGCAGCGACGGCCGGACAATGGATGGCTACACCTTC.